One T cell receptor (beta chain) is described in this entry. The antigen remains undetermined. This specimen comes from a study of monozygotic twins with inflammatory bowel disease. CDR1 is SGHTA, CDR2 FQGTGA, per germline. There are 14 residues in the CDR3. Each UMI harboured a 6-nucleotide sample barcode and was appended via template switching. The study subjected TCRalpha and TCRbeta cDNA to two nested PCRs of around 15 and 9 cycles. TCRdb re-called the 5' RACE reads; one entry per CDR3 protein, DNA not given. The sample holds 300,000 to 350,000 distinct CDR3 sequences. Overall study findings and caveats: Lower sharing of clonotypes with other individuals was seen in IBD patients than in healthy twins. This was most marked in patients showing signs of disease activity. Immunosuppressive treatment differences may have increased patient repertoire variability.

Sample: blood. The V and J genes are TRBV7-3 and TRBJ2-3; the D call from TCRdb, TRBD1, cannot be confirmed without DNA. The receptor comes from a human donor with ulcerative colitis or Crohn's disease, or a healthy co-twin of an affected twin (not recorded which). The CDR3 spells CASSSTGYTDTQYF.